Given below is one T cell receptor beta chain in context. This specimen comes from a study of T cell changes during pregnancy in multiple sclerosis. Measured with immunoSEQ multiplex PCR; TCRdb has only the in-frame clones, and not every one. Counted here are around 57,000 clones, roughly 88% occurring once; the ten biggest clones make up about 7%. V shed 7 bases and J shed 2 bases, with 16 bases lying between them. The CDR3 sequence is 15 residues long. Germline V gene data show CDR1 as SGHRS and CDR2 as YFSETQ. The sequences come from peripheral blood, collected in the third trimester of pregnancy. This chain connects TRBV5-1 to TRBJ2-1; perhaps TRBD2 as D (7 bases). The TCR comes from a female donor in good health, enrolled as a control in a pregnancy study. The CDR3 loop is CASFNSGGPYNEQFF. In DNA form, the CDR3 reads TGCGCCAGCTTCAACTCGGGGGGCCCCTACAATGAGCAGTTCTTC. The variable domain in full, completed from reference TRBV5-1 and TRBJ2-1, reads KAGVTQTPRYLIKTRGQQVTLSCSPISGHRSVSWYQQTPGQGLQFLFEYFSETQRNKGNFPGRFSGRQFSNSRSEMNVSTLELGDSALYLCASFNSGGPYNEQFFGPGTRLTVL.